This TCR beta chain came from a study of cytomegalovirus exposure and HLA in healthy donors. The primer mix had 60 Vbeta and 13 Jbeta primers. Method: immunoSEQ multiplex PCR; TCRdb's copy keeps in-frame clones and lacks some. The table shows some 96,000 clones, with around four fifths occurring only once. Losses at the gene ends were 6 bases for V and 1 base for J; bases not matched to a gene: 6. The length of the CDR3 is 16 residues. The germline V gene encodes CDR1 MDHEN and CDR2 SYDVKM. The sequenced sample was PBMCs. The chain uses TRBV28 and TRBJ2-1; 10 bases match TRBD2. This receptor was identified in an older woman in good health and CMV-seronegative. The CDR3 sequence: CASRYHSGRSYNEQFF. In nucleotides, the CDR3 is TGTGCCAGCAGGTATCATAGCGGGAGGTCCTACAATGAGCAGTTCTTC. The variable domain in full, with the rest retrieved from reference TRBV28 and TRBJ2-1, is DVKVTQSSRYLVKRTGEKVFLECVQDMDHENMFWYRQDPGLGLRLIYFSYDVKMKEKGDIPEGYSVSREKKERFSLILESASTNQTSMYLCASRYHSGRSYNEQFFGPGTRLTVL.